This TCR beta chain was observed in a study of T cells after posttransplantation cyclophosphamide. Overall study results and limits: Later blood repertoires were often dominated by clones from the donor CD8+ memory compartment. Tissue-infiltrating T cells from skin or gut overlapped little with blood T cells. Recipient CMV seropositivity and CMV reactivation strongly tracked TRB clonality.

Assay: immunoSEQ multiplex PCR; the TCRdb copy retains only in-frame clones and omits some. This sample includes 6,500 to 7,000 clones with no singletons; its ten biggest clones take up 5% to 6.5%. Trimming removed 0 bases from V and 3 bases from J; junction bases left unmatched: 10. CDR3 length: 18 amino acids. This clone was seen ten or more times. Its cognate antigen is unknown. Busulfan-fludarabine conditioning, marrow transplant, and cyclophosphamide on days +3 and +4 were administered. The TCR originated in a young adult male patient who received an allogeneic stem cell transplant from an unrelated donor, was CMV-positive, and had acute and chronic GVHD. A subset of T cells may come from the graft donor. Material: PBMCs, obtained after an allogeneic stem cell transplant with post-transplant cyclophosphamide. The V and J genes are TRBV23-1 and TRBJ2-7; 11 nucleotides line up with TRBD1. TRBV23-1 belongs to the ORF category, with a function that is uncertain. The CDR3 loop is CASSQSRGPGQGDYEQYF. The CDR3 DNA reads TGCGCCAGCAGTCAATCTAGGGGACCGGGACAGGGGGACTACGAGCAGTACTTC.